One TCR beta chain is described in this entry. The antigen remains unidentified. The sample comes from a study of cytomegalovirus exposure and HLA in healthy donors. Study-wide points: TCR beta chains numbering some 150 were designated cytomegalovirus-associated.

PCR employed 60 Vbeta and 13 Jbeta primers. Clones were read by immunoSEQ multiplex PCR, and TCRdb kept only the in-frame ones, dropping some. The table records roughly 100,000 clones, 70% to 80% of them present only once. The TCR was taken from a boy between 5 and 17 years old in good health and CMV-seronegative. Sequencing used PBMCs.

The CDR3 spells CASSPRTGVAYEQYF. For the CDR3, the DNA is TGTGCCAGCTCACCCCGGACAGGGGTGGCCTACGAGCAGTACTTC. The chain recombines TRBV18 with TRBJ2-7; 9 bases are a match to TRBD1. The CDR3 length is 15 residues. The germline V gene encodes CDR1 KGHSH and CDR2 LQKENI. The V and J ends lost 3 bases and 2 bases, in that order; junction bases with no gene match: 5. Combining the CDR3 with reference TRBV18 and TRBJ2-7 gives the whole variable domain NAGVMQNPRHLVRRRGQEARLRCSPMKGHSHVYWYRQLPEEGLKFMVYLQKENIIDESGMPKERFSAEFPKEGPSILRIQQVVRGDSAAYFCASSPRTGVAYEQYFGPGTRLTVT.